This T cell receptor beta chain originates from a study of OX40 agonist ivuxolimab in advanced cancers. Study summary: The study enrolled dose-escalation patients with hepatocellular carcinoma, melanoma, renal cell or head and neck cancer.

Using immunoSEQ multiplex PCR, the repertoire was profiled, and TCRdb retains in-frame clones only, with some absent. The table includes tens of thousands of clones, roughly nine tenths detected once. Trimming took 0 bases from V and 2 from J; bases not matched to a gene: 6. Per germline, CDR1 SGDLS and CDR2 YYNGEE. There are 16 residues in the CDR3. The sequenced sample was CD4+ or CD8+ T cells sorted from blood, obtained in a trial of the OX40 agonist ivuxolimab. The chain is built from TRBV9 and TRBJ2-7; 9 positions agree with TRBD2. This TCR derives from an adult with an advanced solid tumor such as melanoma, head and neck, liver or kidney cancer. CDR3 nucleotides: TGTGCCAGCAGCGTAGGGGATAGCGGGGGAACCTACGAGCAGTACTTC. Protein sequence: CASSVGDSGGTYEQYF.